The 25 T cell receptor beta chains given below trace back to one sample, sequenced in a study of blood T cell repertoires in COVID-19. Measured with immunoSEQ multiplex PCR; TCRdb has only the in-frame clones, and not every one. The table has approximately 130,000 clones, around 85% seen once. The sample comprised peripheral blood. The receptors derive from a human donor in a cohort sampled during active COVID-19.

The CDR3 sequence: CAIRPTSGTTDYSTDTQYF. CDR3 DNA sequence: TGTGCCATCAGACCGACTAGCGGGACGACCGACTATAGCACAGATACGCAGTATTTT. The chain uses TRBV10-3 and TRBJ2-3, with 11 bases fitting TRBD2. Germline V gives CDR1 ENHRY, CDR2 SYGVKD. The CDR3 runs 19 residues. Trimming at V came to 6 bases and at J to 0 bases, leaving 14 bases not matched to a gene.

This clone was detected many times. The chain employs TRBV9 and TRBJ1-3; D is undetermined. The germline gives CDR1 SGDLS, CDR2 YYNGEE. V lost 6 bases and J lost 0, with 10 bases in between. CDR3 length equals 14 residues. CDR3 amino acids: CASNSGNSGNTIYF. The CDR3 DNA is TGTGCCAGCAATTCGGGGAACTCTGGAAACACCATATATTTT.

The CDR3 bases are TGTGCCAGTAGTGGAAGAGACAGGGGCGGAATCCAGCCCCAGCATTTT. Residues: CASSGRDRGGIQPQHF. The chain recombines TRBV19 with TRBJ1-5; 8 bases fit TRBD1. Per germline, CDR1 LNHDA and CDR2 SQIVND (reference sequence). The CDR3 has 16 amino acids. V was clipped by 5 bases and J by 7 bases; unmatched bases: 13.

The chain combines TRBV5-1 with TRBJ2-1, with 7 bases matching TRBD1. The CDR3 is made up of 14 amino acids. Germline V gives CDR1 SGHRS, CDR2 YFSETQ. J gave up 9 bases and V 0 bases, and 6 bases lay outside the gene matches. CDR3 sequence: CASSLEWSGGEQFF. CDR3 bases: TGCGCCAGCAGCTTGGAGTGGTCAGGGGGTGAGCAGTTCTTC.

This clone was counted a single time. The chain recombines TRBV7-2 with TRBJ2-5, with TRBD2 as a possible D gene (5 bases). This CDR3 spans 15 amino acids. Germline V gene data show CDR1 as SGHTA and CDR2 as FQGNSA. Trimming pared 4 bases from V and 4 bases from J, leaving 16 bases between. The CDR3 loop is CASSSALGSRETQYF. The DNA of the CDR3 is TGTGCCAGCAGCTCCGCTTTAGGGAGTCGAGAGACCCAGTACTTC.

In DNA form, the CDR3 reads TGCGCCAGCAGCCAAGGGGGAAATGAAGCTTTCTTT. Its translation: CASSQGGNEAFF. This rearrangement joins TRBV10-1 to TRBJ1-1, with D tentatively TRBD1 (6 bases). CDR1 is WNHNN, CDR2 SYGVQD, per germline (reference sequence). Trimming removed 6 bases at V and 7 bases at J, with 12 bases between. The CDR3 sequence is 12 residues long.

The V call is TRBV19, the J call TRBJ2-3, with 7 bases matching TRBD2. Germline trimming cut 7 bases from V and 10 bases from J; bases unmatched to any gene: 8. Germline assignment: CDR1 LNHDA and CDR2 SQIVND (reference sequence). The CDR3 has 12 amino acids. The CDR3 is CASTQGGIAQYF. CDR3 bases: TGTGCCAGTACCCAGGGAGGGATCGCGCAGTATTTT. Drawing the rest from reference TRBV19 and TRBJ2-3, the complete variable domain is DGGITQSPKYLFRKEGQNVTLSCEQNLNHDAMYWYRQDPGQGLRLIYYSQIVNDFQKGDIAEGYSVSREKKESFPLTVTSAQKNPTAFYLCASTQGGIAQYFGPGTRLTVL.

The chain joins TRBV6-6 to TRBJ1-4; 11 bases align to TRBD1. V lost 5 bases to trimming and J lost 0 bases; unmatched junction nucleotides: 8. There are 18 residues in the CDR3. Germline-derived CDR1 and CDR2 are MNHNY and SVGAGI (reference sequence). CDR3 coding DNA: TGTGCCAGCAGTCGGGACAGGGGGTTCGATGCAACTAATGAAAAACTGTTTTTT. This gives the protein CASSRDRGFDATNEKLFF.

This clone was counted between two and nine times. The chain is built from TRBV5-4 and TRBJ2-2; D gene uncertain. V was clipped by 6 bases and J by 4 bases, with 25 bases between them. The CDR3 covers 18 residues. CDR1 SGHNT and CDR2 YYREEE come from the germline V gene (reference sequence). CDR3 DNA: TGTGCCAGCACCCCACCACGAGGAACGGCTACGGGCACCGGGGAGCTGTTTTTT. As protein: CASTPPRGTATGTGELFF.

The CDR3 loop is CASSEMGLDSDTQYF. The CDR3 bases are TGTGCCAGCAGTGAAATGGGACTGGATTCAGATACGCAGTATTTT. The V gene is TRBV6-1, the J gene TRBJ2-3, with a weak D call TRBD2 (6 bases). Germline CDR1 MNHNS, CDR2 SASEGT. The length of the CDR3 is 15 residues. V was cut by 2 bases and J by 4 bases, with 13 bases left in between.

The chain is built from TRBV6-6 and TRBJ1-6, with D perhaps matching TRBD1 (6 bases). Trimming cost V 4 bases and J 8 bases, with 15 bases left between them. The CDR3 covers 15 residues. The V gene's germline CDR1 is MNHNY and CDR2 SVGAGI (reference sequence). The CDR3 sequence: CASSSLGGAHSPLHF. For the CDR3, the DNA is TGTGCCAGCAGTTCGTTAGGGGGGGCCCATTCACCCCTCCACTTT.

This rearrangement joins TRBV28 to TRBJ2-7, with TRBD1 matching over 9 bases. This CDR3 is built from 12 residues. Germline CDR1 MDHEN, CDR2 SYDVKM. Trimming at V came to 6 bases and at J to 4 bases, leaving 1 base not matched to a gene. The CDR3 reads CASRGQGYEQYV. CDR3 DNA sequence: TGTGCCAGCAGGGGACAGGGATACGAGCAGTACGTC.

The chain is built from TRBV7-9 and TRBJ1-1, with D hard to call. The germline V gene encodes CDR1 SEHNR and CDR2 FQNEAQ (reference sequence). The CDR3 consists of 11 residues. Trimming pared 5 bases from V and 2 bases from J, leaving 3 bases between. The CDR3 DNA follows: TGTGCCAGCAGCCGTAACACTGAAGCTTTCTTT. Encoded protein: CASSRNTEAFF. The full variable domain, completed using reference TRBV7-9 and TRBJ1-1, is DTGVSQNPRHKITKRGQNVTFRCDPISEHNRLYWYRQTLGQGPEFLTYFQNEAQLEKSRLLSDRFSAERPKGSFSTLEIQRTEQGDSAMYLCASSRNTEAFFGQGTRLTVV.

This clone turned up a few times. The gene calls are TRBV28 and TRBJ1-5, with TRBD1 matching over 10 bases. Trimming cost V 1 base and J 7 bases; bases outside gene matches: 7. CDR3 length equals 16 residues. Germline V gene sequence: CDR1 MDHEN, CDR2 SYDVKM. Written as DNA, the CDR3 is TGTGCCAGCAGTTTATTGACAGGGGGCTGGCGGCAGCCCCAGCATTTT. Translating it yields CASSLLTGGWRQPQHF.

This clone was counted a single time. The V and J genes are TRBV5-4 and TRBJ1-3, with 10 nucleotides matching TRBD1. This CDR3 has 17 amino acids. V trimming: 3 bases; J trimming: 1 base; junction bases outside the gene matches: 7. Germline CDR1 is SGHNT and CDR2 is YYREEE (reference sequence). The CDR3 loop reads CASSSARDRGSGNTIYF. DNA for the CDR3: TGTGCCAGCAGCTCGGCCCGGGACAGGGGTTCTGGAAACACCATATATTTT.

The chain's CDR3 is CASSEGTGEKLFF. The CDR3 region has the DNA TGTGCCAGCAGTGAGGGGACAGGTGAAAAACTGTTTTTT. This chain links TRBV6-1 with TRBJ1-4, with 8 bases matching TRBD1. Germline assignment: CDR1 MNHNS and CDR2 SASEGT. The CDR3 has 13 amino acids. J gave up 7 bases and V 3 bases, and 1 base lay outside the gene matches.

CDR3 amino acids: CASSLSGGGHEQFF. Written as DNA, the CDR3 is TGCGCCAGCAGCTTGTCAGGGGGTGGTCATGAGCAGTTCTTC. The V call is TRBV5-1, the J call TRBJ2-1, with 7 bases fitting TRBD1. The CDR3 loop spans 14 amino acids. Germline CDR1 and CDR2: SGHRS and YFSETQ. The V segment lost 1 base and the J segment 8 bases; nucleotides outside the gene matches: 6.

The V call is TRBV4-3, the J call TRBJ2-5, with 7 positions matching TRBD1. Losses at the gene ends were 0 bases for V and 5 bases for J; bases not matched to a gene: 6. This CDR3 is built from 15 residues. Germline CDR1 LGHNA, CDR2 YSLEER. The CDR3, as DNA: TGCGCCAGCAGCCAAGATAGGGGGCTGAGGGAGACCCAGTACTTC. Protein: CASSQDRGLRETQYF.

The chain recombines TRBV7-8 with TRBJ1-4; TRBD1 agrees at 7 bases. CDR1 is SGHVS and CDR2 is FQNEAQ in the germline V gene. The J segment lost 6 bases and the V segment lost 3 bases, leaving 10 bases of the junction unmatched. The CDR3 has 16 amino acids. The CDR3 DNA is TGTGCCAGCAGCTTTTTAATAACAGGGGCGGATGAAAAACTGTTTTTT. Residues: CASSFLITGADEKLFF.

The J gene is TRBJ2-2, the V gene TRBV11-2; 10 bases fit TRBD1. Trimming at V came to 10 bases and at J to 6 bases, leaving 8 bases not matched to a gene. This CDR3 is built from 14 residues. Germline V gives CDR1 SGHAT, CDR2 FQNNGV. The CDR3, as DNA: TGTGCCACCTGGACAGGGGGGATCGCCGGGGAGCTGTTTTTT. Translation: CATWTGGIAGELFF.

The gene calls are TRBV5-1 and TRBJ1-3; unclear D gene. Between the trimmed V and J ends, which lost 4 bases and 0 bases, there was a span of 8 bases. The CDR3 covers 14 residues. The germline V gene encodes CDR1 SGHRS and CDR2 YFSETQ. As DNA, the CDR3 is TGCGCCAGCAGCGCTTCGGGCTCTGGAAACACCATATATTTT. It codes for CASSASGSGNTIYF.

This clone was counted a few times. This chain joins TRBV5-1 and TRBJ2-3; 7 nucleotides align to TRBD2. The CDR3 runs to 16 residues. J was trimmed by 2 bases and V by 0 bases; bases with no gene match: 6. Germline CDR1 SGHRS, CDR2 YFSETQ. CDR3 sequence reads: CASSLGSSGYTDTQYF. The CDR3 DNA reads TGCGCCAGCAGCTTGGGGTCTAGCGGTTACACAGATACGCAGTATTTT.

The gene calls are TRBV19 and TRBJ2-2, with D possibly TRBD2 on 6 matching bases. The CDR3 loop spans 15 amino acids. CDR1 and CDR2 (germline): LNHDA, SQIVND (reference sequence). Deletions cut 5 bases from V and 3 bases from J, with 13 bases between. The CDR3 DNA sequence: TGTGCCAGTAGTTTCCGCCGGGGGTACACCGGGGAGCTGTTTTTT. It is translated as CASSFRRGYTGELFF.

Only one count was recorded for this clone. The chain uses TRBV5-1 and TRBJ2-5; D ambiguous. Trimming cost V 0 bases and J 5 bases, with 8 bases left between them. The length of the CDR3 is 13 residues. Germline CDR1 is SGHRS and CDR2 is YFSETQ. This CDR3 reads CASSLGARETQYF. CDR3 bases: TGCGCCAGCAGCTTGGGCGCCCGGGAGACCCAGTACTTC.

This clone appeared once. This chain joins TRBV5-4 and TRBJ2-2; 12 bases map to TRBD2. Germline values: CDR1 SGHNT, CDR2 YYREEE (reference sequence). Germline trimming cut 4 bases from V and 4 bases from J; bases unmatched to any gene: 2. CDR3 length equals 15 residues. The CDR3 bases are TGTGCCAGCAGCCTAGCGGGAGGGCTCACCGGGGAGCTGTTTTTT. This encodes CASSLAGGLTGELFF. The full variable domain, with the rest looked up from reference TRBV5-4 and TRBJ2-2, is ETGVTQSPTHLIKTRGQQVTLRCSSQSGHNTVSWYQQALGQGPQFIFQYYREEENGRGNFPPRFSGLQFPNYSSELNVNALELDDSALYLCASSLAGGLTGELFFGEGSRLTVL.